A selection of T cell receptor beta chains follows, all from one sample in a study of blood T cell repertoires in COVID-19. The repertoire was sequenced with immunoSEQ multiplex PCR; TCRdb's copy has only in-frame clones and lacks some. The top ten hold 10% to 15% of the sample, which has under 300,000 clones, less than 90% seen once. Sequencing input: peripheral blood. The receptors shown here come from a woman younger than 45 with COVID-19, enrolled during active disease. CDR3s include the opening cysteine and the closing phenylalanine or tryptophan. The order of the fields is V gene, D gene, J gene, CDR3 protein, CDR3 DNA. The D gene is left open where the match is weak.

TRBV5-1	TRBD1	TRBJ2-1	CASSLDERTGTYNEQFF	TGCGCCAGCAGCTTGGATGAGAGGACAGGGACCTACAATGAGCAGTTCTTC
TRBV18	-	TRBJ2-7	CASSTGSGEQYF	TGTGCCAGCTCAACGGGGTCGGGAGAGCAGTACTTC
TRBV18	TRBD2	TRBJ2-1	CASSLGGTSGGPLSEQFF	TGTGCCAGCTCCCTCGGCGGGACTAGCGGGGGCCCCTTATCGGAGCAGTTCTTC
TRBV5-4	-	TRBJ1-2	CASGAPGLGYTF	TGTGCCAGCGGGGCGCCAGGACTAGGCTACACCTTC
TRBV18	-	TRBJ1-3	CASSLGTANSGNTIYF	TGTGCCAGCTCACTAGGTACAGCCAACTCTGGAAACACCATATATTTT
TRBV28	-	TRBJ2-7	CASSPPRTTSHEQYF	TGTGCCAGCAGCCCACCCAGGACAACTAGCCACGAGCAGTACTTC
TRBV19	-	TRBJ2-3	CASSTQTRVPDTQYF	TGTGCCAGTAGTACCCAGACTAGAGTGCCAGATACGCAGTATTTT
TRBV5-5	TRBD2	TRBJ2-3	CASSLTSVNTDTQYF	TGTGCCAGCAGCTTAACTAGCGTGAACACAGATACGCAGTATTTT
TRBV28	TRBD2	TRBJ2-3	CASRTTGLAGGPTDTQYF	TGTGCCAGCAGGACAACGGGACTAGCGGGGGGGCCTACAGATACGCAGTATTTT
TRBV3-1/TRBV3-2	-	TRBJ1-4	CASTREGLNEKLFF	TGTGCCAGCACCCGAGAGGGCCTTAATGAAAAACTGTTTTTT
TRBV7-9	TRBD1	TRBJ1-6	CASSSGQGNSPLHF	TGTGCCAGCAGCTCGGGACAGGGGAATTCACCCCTCCACTTT
TRBV6-1	-	TRBJ1-1	CASSEALWMEGAFF	TGTGCCAGCAGTGAAGCGCTCTGGATGGAGGGGGCTTTCTTT
TRBV24-1	-	TRBJ2-2	CATSDEGVTGELFF	TGTGCCACCAGTGATGAGGGAGTGACCGGGGAGCTGTTTTTT
TRBV28	TRBD2	TRBJ2-1	CASRVTGTSGSNEQFF	TGTGCCAGCAGAGTAACCGGGACTAGCGGGTCGAATGAGCAGTTCTTC